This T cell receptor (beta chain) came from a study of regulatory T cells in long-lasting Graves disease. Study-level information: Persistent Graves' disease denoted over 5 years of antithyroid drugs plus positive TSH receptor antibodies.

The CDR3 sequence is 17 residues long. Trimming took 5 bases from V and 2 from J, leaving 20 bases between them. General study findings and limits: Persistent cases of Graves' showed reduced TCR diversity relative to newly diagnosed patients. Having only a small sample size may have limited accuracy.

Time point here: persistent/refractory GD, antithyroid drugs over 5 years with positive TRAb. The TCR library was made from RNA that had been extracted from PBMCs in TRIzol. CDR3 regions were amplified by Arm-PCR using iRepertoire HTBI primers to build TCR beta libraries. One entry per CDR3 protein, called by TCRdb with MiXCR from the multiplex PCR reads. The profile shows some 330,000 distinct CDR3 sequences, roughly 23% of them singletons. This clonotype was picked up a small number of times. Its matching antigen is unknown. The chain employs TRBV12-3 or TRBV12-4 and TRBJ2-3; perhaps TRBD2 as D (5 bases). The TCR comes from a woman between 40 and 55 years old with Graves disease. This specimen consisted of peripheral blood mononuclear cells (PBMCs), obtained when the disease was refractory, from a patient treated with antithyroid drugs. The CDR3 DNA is TGTGCCAGCAGTCTAACCATCCTCGATGACTACACAGATACGCAGTATTTT. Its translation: CASSLTILDDYTDTQYF.